Detailed here is one T cell receptor (beta chain). Antigen: not known. This CDR3 is 14 amino acids long. CDR1 is KGHSH and CDR2 is LQKENI in the germline V gene. V dropped 3 bases and J dropped 6; count of bases not matched to a gene: 6. This specimen comes from a study of T cell responses to AZD1222 COVID-19 vaccine. Whole-study results and caveats: Baseline serology detected seropositivity in only six AZD1222 recipients. The donor group comprised mostly white British people and more females; the analysis possibly underestimated clonal diversity. Reports indicate that nearly half of spike-specific TCRs are directed at unmutated variant regions. Sampled repertoires all dated from after the peak T cell response.

The assay was immunoSEQ multiplex PCR, and TCRdb's table has in-frame clones only and misses some. The sample lists more than 140,000 clones, approximately 89% occurring once. The receptor's source is an adult in good health. Sample: peripheral blood, taken on day 0 of MenACWY control vaccination. The chain employs TRBV18 and TRBJ2-7; TRBD1 matches 9 bases. Here the CDR3 reads CASSPGTGKSEQYF. As DNA, the CDR3 is TGTGCCAGCTCACCCGGGACAGGGAAAAGCGAGCAGTACTTC. The full variable domain, its missing parts supplied by reference TRBV18 and TRBJ2-7, is NAGVMQNPRHLVRRRGQEARLRCSPMKGHSHVYWYRQLPEEGLKFMVYLQKENIIDESGMPKERFSAEFPKEGPSILRIQQVVRGDSAAYFCASSPGTGKSEQYFGPGTRLTVT.